This T cell receptor beta chain was recovered during a study of response to subunit inactivated influenza vaccine. TCRdb redid the calling of the RT-PCR reads with MiXCR, one entry per CDR3 protein. The sample lists 600,000 to 850,000 distinct CDR3 sequences; 14% were seen once. This clonotype was found many times. As yet, its antigen is unknown. Overall study findings and caveats: Researchers suggested that each seasonal influenza vaccination recruits few new T cells.

V was cut by 5 bases and J by 5 bases, with 12 bases left in between. The CDR3 is 14 residues long. The germline V gene has CDR1 SGHVS and CDR2 FNYEAQ. This material consisted of PBMCs from blood, taken approximately 15 days before vaccination. The source is a man in his forties or fifties who received an inactivated influenza vaccine. This chain links TRBV7-6 with TRBJ2-2; a weak D match, TRBD1 (6 bases). CDR3 in DNA: TGTGCCAGCAGCCCCGGGACACAGACCGGGGAGCTGTTTTTT. This sequence encodes CASSPGTQTGELFF.